The present T cell receptor beta chain was sequenced within a study of blood T cell repertoires in COVID-19. This CDR3 is 15 amino acids long. Germline CDR1 and CDR2: KGHSH and LQKENI. The V and J ends lost 1 base and 7 bases, in that order; junction bases with no gene match: 9. Study processing details: Estimates of nucleated cell counts were drawn from the amplification of reference gene primers. TCRdb's copy holds only in-frame clones and misses some; the assay was immunoSEQ multiplex PCR. V, J and clone size are taken as reported in that table, and D and trimming were inferred from the DNA itself. Here the sample spans over 20,000 clones, about 86% being singletons.

The J gene is TRBJ2-5, the V gene TRBV18; 7 positions match TRBD1. The sequence derives from a man aged 65-85 years with acute or convalescent COVID-19. The material sequenced was peripheral blood. DNA of the CDR3: TGTGCCAGCTCACCACGGGCAGGGGGTTATGGGACCCAGTACTTC. It yields the protein CASSPRAGGYGTQYF.